The TCR beta chain described here comes from a study of blood T cell repertoires in COVID-19. Per the study methods: Reference gene primer amplification in the assay estimated nucleated cell counts. Method: immunoSEQ multiplex PCR; TCRdb's copy keeps in-frame clones and lacks some. Clonal size and the V and J genes are those of that table, whereas D and trimming came from the DNA. This sample carries approximately 73,000 clones, around 86% of them seen once, and the ten largest clones take about 2.1%. Germline V gives CDR1 SEHNR, CDR2 FQNEAQ (reference sequence). The CDR3 extends over 14 amino acids. V lost 3 bases, J lost 5 bases, and 1 base stayed unmatched.

The chain links TRBV7-9 to TRBJ1-6; TRBD1 aligns across 7 bases. Sequencing was done on a sample of peripheral blood. The receptor was derived from a woman aged 55-70 years with acute or convalescent COVID-19. The CDR3 DNA is TGTGCCAGCAGCTTTGACAGGGATAATTCACCCCTCCACTTT. Its protein product is CASSFDRDNSPLHF.